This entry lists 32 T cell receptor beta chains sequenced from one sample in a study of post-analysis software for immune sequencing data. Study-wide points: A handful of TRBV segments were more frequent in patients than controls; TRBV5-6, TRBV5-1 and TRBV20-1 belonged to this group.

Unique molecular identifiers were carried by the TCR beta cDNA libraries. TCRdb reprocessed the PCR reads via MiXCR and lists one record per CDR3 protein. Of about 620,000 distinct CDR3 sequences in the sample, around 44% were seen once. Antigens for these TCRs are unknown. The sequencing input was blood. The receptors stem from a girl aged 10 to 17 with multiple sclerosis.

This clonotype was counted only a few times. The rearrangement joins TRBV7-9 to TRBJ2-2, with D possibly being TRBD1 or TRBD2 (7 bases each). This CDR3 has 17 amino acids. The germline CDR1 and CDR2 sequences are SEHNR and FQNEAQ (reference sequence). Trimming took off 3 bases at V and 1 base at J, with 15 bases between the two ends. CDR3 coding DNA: TGTGCCAGCAGCTTGAGGGGGGGACAGCTGAACACCGGGGAGCTGTTTTTT. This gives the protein CASSLRGGQLNTGELFF.

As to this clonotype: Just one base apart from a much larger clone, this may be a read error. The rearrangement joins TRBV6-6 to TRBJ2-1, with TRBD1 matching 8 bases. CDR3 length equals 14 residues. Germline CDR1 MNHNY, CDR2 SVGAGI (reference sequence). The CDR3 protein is CASSSGQGYSEQFF. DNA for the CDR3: TGTGCCAGCAGTTCAGGACAGGGCTACAGTGAGCAGTTCTTC.

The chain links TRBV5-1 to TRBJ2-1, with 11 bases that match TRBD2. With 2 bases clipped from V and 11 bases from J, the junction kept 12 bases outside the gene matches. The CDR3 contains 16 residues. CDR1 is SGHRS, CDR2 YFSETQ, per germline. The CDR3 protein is CASSLQTSGKGDKQFF. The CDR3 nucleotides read TGCGCCAGCAGCTTACAGACTAGCGGGAAGGGTGATAAGCAGTTCTTC.

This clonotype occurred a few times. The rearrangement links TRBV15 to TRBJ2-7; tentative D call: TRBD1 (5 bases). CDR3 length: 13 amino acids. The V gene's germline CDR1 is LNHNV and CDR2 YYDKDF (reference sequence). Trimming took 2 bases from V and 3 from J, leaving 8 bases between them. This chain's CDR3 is CATSRTQDYEQYF. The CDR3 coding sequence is TGTGCCACCAGCAGAACACAGGACTACGAGCAGTACTTC.

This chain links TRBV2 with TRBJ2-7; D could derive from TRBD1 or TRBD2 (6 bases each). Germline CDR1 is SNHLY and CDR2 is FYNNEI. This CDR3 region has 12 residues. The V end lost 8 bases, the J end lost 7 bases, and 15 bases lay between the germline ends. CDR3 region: CASPGPGAEQYF. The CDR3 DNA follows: TGTGCCAGCCCTGGACCGGGGGCAGAGCAGTACTTC.

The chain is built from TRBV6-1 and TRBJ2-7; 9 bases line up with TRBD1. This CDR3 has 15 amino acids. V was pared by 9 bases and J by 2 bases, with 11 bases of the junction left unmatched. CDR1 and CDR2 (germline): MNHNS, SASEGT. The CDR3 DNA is TGTGCCAGTCTTTGGGACAGGGCGACGACCTACGAGCAGTACTTC. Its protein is CASLWDRATTYEQYF.

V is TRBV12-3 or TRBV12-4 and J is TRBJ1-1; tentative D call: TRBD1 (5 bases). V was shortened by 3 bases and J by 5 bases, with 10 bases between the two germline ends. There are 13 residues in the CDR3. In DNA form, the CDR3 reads TGTGCCAGCAGTTTCGCGTCAGGGACTGAAGCTTTCTTT. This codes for CASSFASGTEAFF.

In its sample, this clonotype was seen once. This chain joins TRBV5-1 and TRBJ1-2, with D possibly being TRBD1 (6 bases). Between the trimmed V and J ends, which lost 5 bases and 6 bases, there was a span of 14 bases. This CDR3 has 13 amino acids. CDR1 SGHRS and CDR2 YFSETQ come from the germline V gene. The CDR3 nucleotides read TGCGCCAGCAGATCGGGGGGCGTGAATGGCTACACCTTC. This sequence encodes CASRSGGVNGYTF.

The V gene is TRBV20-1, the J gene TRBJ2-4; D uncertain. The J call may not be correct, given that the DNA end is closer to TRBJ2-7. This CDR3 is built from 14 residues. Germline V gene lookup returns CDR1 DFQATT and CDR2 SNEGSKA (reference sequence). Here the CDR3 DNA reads TGCAGTGCTACGCAACCACTTTACTCCTACGAGCAGTACTTC. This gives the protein CSATQPLYSYEQYF.

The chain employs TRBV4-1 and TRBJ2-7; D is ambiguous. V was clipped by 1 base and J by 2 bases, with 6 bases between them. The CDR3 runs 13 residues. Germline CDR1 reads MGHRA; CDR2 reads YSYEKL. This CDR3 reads CASSQVWAYEQYF. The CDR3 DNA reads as TGCGCCAGCAGCCAAGTGTGGGCCTACGAGCAGTACTTC.

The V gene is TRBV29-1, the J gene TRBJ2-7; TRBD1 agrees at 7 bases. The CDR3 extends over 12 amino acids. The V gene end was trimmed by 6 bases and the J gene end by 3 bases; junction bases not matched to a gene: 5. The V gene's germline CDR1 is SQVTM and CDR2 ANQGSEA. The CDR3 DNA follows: TGCAGCGTCTACGGACAGGACTACGAGCAGTACTTC. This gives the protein CSVYGQDYEQYF.

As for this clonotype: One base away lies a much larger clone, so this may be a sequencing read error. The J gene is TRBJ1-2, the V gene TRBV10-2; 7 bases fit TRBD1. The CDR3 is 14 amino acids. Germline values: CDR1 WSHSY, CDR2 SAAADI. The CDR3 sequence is CTSRETRQGLGYTF. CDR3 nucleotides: TGCACCAGCAGAGAGACTCGACAGGGACTTGGCTACACCTTC.

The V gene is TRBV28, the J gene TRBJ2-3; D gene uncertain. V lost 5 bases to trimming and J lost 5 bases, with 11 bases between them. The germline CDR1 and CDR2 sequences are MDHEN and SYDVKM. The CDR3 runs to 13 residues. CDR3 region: CASSTRALDTQYF. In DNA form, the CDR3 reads TGTGCCAGCAGTACACGGGCGCTAGATACGCAGTATTTT.

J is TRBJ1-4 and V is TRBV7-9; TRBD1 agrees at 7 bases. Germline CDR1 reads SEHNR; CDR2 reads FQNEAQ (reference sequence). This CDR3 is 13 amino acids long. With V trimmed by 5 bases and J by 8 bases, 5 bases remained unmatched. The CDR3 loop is CASSGRQGEKLFF. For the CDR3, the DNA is TGTGCCAGCAGCGGACGACAGGGAGAAAAACTGTTTTTT.

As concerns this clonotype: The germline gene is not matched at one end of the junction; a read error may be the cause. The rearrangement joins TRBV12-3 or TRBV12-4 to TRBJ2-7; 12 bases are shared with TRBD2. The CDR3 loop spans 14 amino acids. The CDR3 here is CASSLLAGGGERYF. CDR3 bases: TGTGCCAGCAGTCTACTAGCGGGAGGTGGCGAGCGGTACTTC.

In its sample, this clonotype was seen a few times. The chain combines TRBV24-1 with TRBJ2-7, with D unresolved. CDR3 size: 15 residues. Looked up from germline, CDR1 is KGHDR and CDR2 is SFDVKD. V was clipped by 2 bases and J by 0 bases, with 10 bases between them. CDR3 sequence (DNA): TGTGCCACCAGTGATTCAGGAGTCCGCTCCTACGAGCAGTACTTC. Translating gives CATSDSGVRSYEQYF.

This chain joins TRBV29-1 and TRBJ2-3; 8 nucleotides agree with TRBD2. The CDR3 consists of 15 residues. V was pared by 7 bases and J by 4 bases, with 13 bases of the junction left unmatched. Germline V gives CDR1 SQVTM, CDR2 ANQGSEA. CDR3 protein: CSAHSSGGRADTQYF. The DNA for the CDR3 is TGCAGCGCACATTCGAGCGGGGGTAGGGCAGATACGCAGTATTTT.

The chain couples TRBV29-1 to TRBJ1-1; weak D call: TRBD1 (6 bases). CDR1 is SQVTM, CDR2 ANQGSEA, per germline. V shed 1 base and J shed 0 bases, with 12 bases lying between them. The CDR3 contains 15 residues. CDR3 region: CSVEGWDIMNTEAFF. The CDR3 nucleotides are TGCAGCGTTGAAGGTTGGGACATCATGAACACTGAAGCTTTCTTT.

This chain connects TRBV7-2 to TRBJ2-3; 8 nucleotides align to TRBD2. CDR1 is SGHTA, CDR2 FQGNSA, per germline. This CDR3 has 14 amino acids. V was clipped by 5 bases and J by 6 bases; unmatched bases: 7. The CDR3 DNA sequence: TGTGCCAGCAGCCCCCGGGAGGGGCCGGATACGCAGTATTTT. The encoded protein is CASSPREGPDTQYF.

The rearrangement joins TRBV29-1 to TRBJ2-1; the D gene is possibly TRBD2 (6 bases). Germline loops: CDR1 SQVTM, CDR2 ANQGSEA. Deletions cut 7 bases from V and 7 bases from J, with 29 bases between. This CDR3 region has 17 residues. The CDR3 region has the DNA TGCAGCGCTCGGGGGAGCGGAACGAAAGGGAGGAAGAATGAGCAGTTCTTC. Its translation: CSARGSGTKGRKNEQFF.

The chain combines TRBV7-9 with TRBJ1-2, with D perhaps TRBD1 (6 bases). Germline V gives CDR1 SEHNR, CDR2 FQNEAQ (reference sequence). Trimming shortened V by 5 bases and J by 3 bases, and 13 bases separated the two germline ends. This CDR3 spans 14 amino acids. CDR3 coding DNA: TGTGCCAGCAGCATCCGTGGGGGCGACTATGGCTACACCTTC. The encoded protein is CASSIRGGDYGYTF.

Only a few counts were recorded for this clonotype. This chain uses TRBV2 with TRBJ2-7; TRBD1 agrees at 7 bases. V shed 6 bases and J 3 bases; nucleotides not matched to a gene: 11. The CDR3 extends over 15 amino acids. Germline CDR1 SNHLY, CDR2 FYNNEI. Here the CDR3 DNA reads TGTGCCAGCAGCGCCTTTGGGGGACAGATCTACGAGCAGTACTTC. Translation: CASSAFGGQIYEQYF.

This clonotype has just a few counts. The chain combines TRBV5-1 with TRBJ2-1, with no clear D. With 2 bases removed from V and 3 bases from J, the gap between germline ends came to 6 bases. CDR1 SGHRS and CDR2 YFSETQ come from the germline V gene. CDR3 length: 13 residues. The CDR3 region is CASSFRHYNEQFF. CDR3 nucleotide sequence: TGCGCCAGCAGCTTTCGACACTACAATGAGCAGTTCTTC. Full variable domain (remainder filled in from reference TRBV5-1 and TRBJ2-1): KAGVTQTPRYLIKTRGQQVTLSCSPISGHRSVSWYQQTPGQGLQFLFEYFSETQRNKGNFPGRFSGRQFSNSRSEMNVSTLELGDSALYLCASSFRHYNEQFFGPGTRLTVL.

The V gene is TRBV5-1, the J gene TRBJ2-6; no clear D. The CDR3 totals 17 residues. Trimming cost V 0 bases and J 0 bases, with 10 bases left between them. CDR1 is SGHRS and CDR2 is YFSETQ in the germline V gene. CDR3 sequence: CASSLGAVNSGANVLTF. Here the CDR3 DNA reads TGCGCCAGCAGCTTGGGTGCAGTGAACTCTGGGGCCAACGTCCTGACTTTC.

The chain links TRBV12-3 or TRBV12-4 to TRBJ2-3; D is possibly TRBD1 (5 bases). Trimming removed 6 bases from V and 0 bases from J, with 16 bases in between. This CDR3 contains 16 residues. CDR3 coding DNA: TGTGCCAGCAGCCGCGACAGAATTATTAGCACAGATACGCAGTATTTT. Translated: CASSRDRIISTDTQYF.

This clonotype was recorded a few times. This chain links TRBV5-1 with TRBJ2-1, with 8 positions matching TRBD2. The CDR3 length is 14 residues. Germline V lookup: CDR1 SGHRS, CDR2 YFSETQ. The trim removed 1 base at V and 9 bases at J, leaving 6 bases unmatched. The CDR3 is CASSLTGGETEQFF. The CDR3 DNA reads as TGCGCCAGCAGCTTGACGGGAGGGGAGACTGAGCAGTTCTTC.

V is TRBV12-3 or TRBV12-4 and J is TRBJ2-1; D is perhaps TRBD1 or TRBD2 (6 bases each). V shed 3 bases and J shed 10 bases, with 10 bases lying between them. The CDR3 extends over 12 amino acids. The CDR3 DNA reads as TGTGCCAGCAGTTTGGGGGGACAAGAGCAGTTCTTC. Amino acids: CASSLGGQEQFF.

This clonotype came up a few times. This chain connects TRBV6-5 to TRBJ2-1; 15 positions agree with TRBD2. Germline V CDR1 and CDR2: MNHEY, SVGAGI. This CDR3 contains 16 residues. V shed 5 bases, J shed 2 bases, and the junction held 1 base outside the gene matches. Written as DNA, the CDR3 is TGTGCCAGCAGTCGGACTAGCGGGGGGGCCTACAATGAGCAGTTCTTC. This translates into CASSRTSGGAYNEQFF.

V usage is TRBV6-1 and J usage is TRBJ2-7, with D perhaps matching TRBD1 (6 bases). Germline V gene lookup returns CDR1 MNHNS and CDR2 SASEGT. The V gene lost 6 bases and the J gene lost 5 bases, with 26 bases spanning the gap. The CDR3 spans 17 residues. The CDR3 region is CASRARGPKRGGNEQYF. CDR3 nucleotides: TGTGCCAGCAGGGCTCGAGGGCCGAAAAGAGGGGGAAACGAGCAGTACTTC.

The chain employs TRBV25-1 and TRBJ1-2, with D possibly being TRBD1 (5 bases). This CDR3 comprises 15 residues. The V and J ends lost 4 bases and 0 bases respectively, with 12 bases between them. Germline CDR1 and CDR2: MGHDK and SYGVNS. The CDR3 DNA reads TGTGCCAGCAGTGCCATGGACAACCCTAACTATGGCTACACCTTC. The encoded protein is CASSAMDNPNYGYTF.

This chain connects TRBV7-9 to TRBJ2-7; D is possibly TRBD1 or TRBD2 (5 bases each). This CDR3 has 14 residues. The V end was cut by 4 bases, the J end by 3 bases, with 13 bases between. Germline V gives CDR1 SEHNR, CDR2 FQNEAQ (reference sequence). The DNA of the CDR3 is TGTGCCAGCAGCTGGCCCGGGACGCTCTACGAGCAGTACTTC. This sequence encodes CASSWPGTLYEQYF.

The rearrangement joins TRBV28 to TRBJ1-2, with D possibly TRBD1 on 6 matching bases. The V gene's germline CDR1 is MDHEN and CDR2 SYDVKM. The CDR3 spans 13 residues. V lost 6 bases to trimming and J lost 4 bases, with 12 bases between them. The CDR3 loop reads CASRLGQFYGYTF. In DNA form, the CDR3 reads TGTGCCAGCAGGCTAGGACAGTTCTATGGCTACACCTTC.